These 20 T cell receptor beta chains share one sample of origin, sequenced in a study of blood T cell repertoires in COVID-19. Produced via immunoSEQ multiplex PCR; TCRdb's table is partial and in-frame only. The data contain more than 100,000 clones, approximately 83% of them seen just once; the ten biggest clones take up over 15%. Sequenced material: peripheral blood. All receptors derive from a woman aged 45-65 years with acute or convalescent COVID-19.

The chain has TRBV12-3 or TRBV12-4 and TRBJ2-1, with no clear D. The ends were cut back, 6 bases at V and 5 bases at J, with 11 bases in the middle. The CDR3 is 13 amino acids. For the CDR3, the DNA is TGTGCCAGCAGACCCGATACAGACAATGAGCAGTTCTTC. It encodes CASRPDTDNEQFF.

This clone was seen a single time. The rearrangement links TRBV5-6 to TRBJ1-3, with D perhaps TRBD1 (5 bases). V lost 4 bases and J 1 base, leaving 9 bases between the germline ends. The CDR3 is made up of 14 amino acids. The V gene's germline CDR1 is SGHDT and CDR2 YYEEEE. The CDR3 DNA reads TGTGCCAGCAGCCGCGGACAATCTGGAAACACCATATATTTT. It translates to CASSRGQSGNTIYF.

The chain joins TRBV5-1 to TRBJ2-4, with TRBD1 identical over 7 bases. With 0 bases clipped from V and 5 bases from J, the junction kept 8 bases outside the gene matches. The length of the CDR3 is 16 residues. Germline CDR1 and CDR2: SGHRS and YFSETQ. The CDR3 is CASSLDGQANQNIQYF. CDR3 DNA: TGCGCCAGCAGCTTGGATGGACAGGCGAACCAAAACATTCAGTACTTC.

This clone was recorded only once. The chain couples TRBV7-8 to TRBJ1-1; possible D gene TRBD1, 6 bases. Germline CDR1 SGHVS, CDR2 FQNEAQ. CDR3 length equals 17 residues. V was trimmed by 1 base and J by 1 base, leaving 16 bases between them. The CDR3 region has the DNA TGTGCCAGCAGCTTAGTGCCTCAGGGGAGTCCGAACACTGAAGCTTTCTTT. It specifies CASSLVPQGSPNTEAFF.

This clone was detected a few times. The rearrangement links TRBV3-1 (or the pseudogene TRBV3-2) to TRBJ2-1, with D possibly matching TRBD2 (6 bases). The CDR3 covers 13 residues. V was trimmed by 4 bases and J by 9 bases, leaving 13 bases between them. CDR1 LGHDT and CDR2 YNNKEL come from the germline V gene (reference sequence). DNA of the CDR3: TGTGCCAGCAGCCTATTCCGGGACTTTGAGCAGTTCTTC. This codes for CASSLFRDFEQFF.

J is TRBJ1-2 and V is TRBV4-2; D is possibly TRBD1 (5 bases). The CDR3 length is 14 residues. V was cut by 4 bases and J by 6 bases, with 15 bases left in between. The germline gives CDR1 LGHNA, CDR2 YNFKEQ. The CDR3 DNA reads TGTGCCAGCAGCCTCAGACAGTGGGCGGATGGCTACACCTTC. Protein: CASSLRQWADGYTF.

The chain uses TRBV2 and TRBJ1-2; D might be TRBD1 (5 bases). V was clipped by 5 bases and J by 0 bases, with 10 bases between them. From germline, CDR1 is SNHLY and CDR2 FYNNEI. The CDR3 loop spans 14 amino acids. The DNA of the CDR3 is TGTGCCAGCAGTACCGACAGAGCTAACTATGGCTACACCTTC. Translation: CASSTDRANYGYTF.

J is TRBJ2-2 and V is TRBV24-1; no clear D. The CDR3 sequence is 13 residues long. The V gene's germline CDR1 is KGHDR and CDR2 SFDVKD. The V end lost 1 base, the J end lost 4 bases, and 3 bases lay between the germline ends. CDR3 nucleotide sequence: TGTGCCACCAGTGATTTCTTCACCGGGGAGCTGTTTTTT. Translation gives CATSDFFTGELFF.

The chain carries TRBV5-1 and TRBJ1-6, with D possibly being TRBD1 (6 bases). V was clipped by 3 bases and J by 7 bases, with 11 bases between them. Germline V gene sequence: CDR1 SGHRS, CDR2 YFSETQ. This CDR3 region has 14 residues. CDR3 in DNA: TGCGCCAGCAGCTACCCGGACAGAAATTCACCCCTCCACTTT. Its translation is CASSYPDRNSPLHF.

There are a few counts of this clone. The CDR3: CASSLLNEQFF. Here the CDR3 DNA reads TGTGCCAGCAGCCTGTTGAATGAGCAGTTCTTC. This chain links TRBV5-5 with TRBJ2-1; no definite D call. Deletions cut 4 bases from V and 7 bases from J, with 6 bases between. Germline CDR1 and CDR2: SGHKS and YYEKEE (reference sequence). CDR3 length equals 11 residues.

V usage is TRBV19 and J usage is TRBJ1-3; 10 positions agree with TRBD1. The V gene end was trimmed by 5 bases and the J gene end by 0 bases; junction bases not matched to a gene: 7. Germline loops: CDR1 LNHDA, CDR2 SQIVND (reference sequence). CDR3 length: 17 residues. CDR3 region: CASSPGQGTSSGNTIYF. CDR3 bases: TGTGCCAGTAGTCCGGGACAGGGGACGAGCTCTGGAAACACCATATATTTT.

This clone was recorded only once. This rearrangement joins TRBV7-2 to TRBJ1-4; D is unresolved. Germline CDR1 and CDR2: SGHTA and FQGNSA. The CDR3 contains 15 residues. The germline V and J ends were trimmed by 3 bases and 7 bases, with 15 bases remaining between them. The CDR3 DNA reads TGTGCCAGCAGCTTTCGACAATCCTTACGTGAAAAACTGTTTTTT. The encoded protein is CASSFRQSLREKLFF.

The chain employs TRBV11-2 and TRBJ2-7, with 12 bases aligning to TRBD1. Germline assignment: CDR1 SGHAT and CDR2 FQNNGV. The ends lost 2 bases at V and 6 bases at J; junction bases unmatched: 8. The CDR3 contains 16 residues. This CDR3 is CASSLNWGTGGFEQYF. DNA for the CDR3: TGTGCCAGCAGCTTAAACTGGGGGACAGGGGGCTTCGAGCAGTACTTC.

V and J are TRBV24-1 and TRBJ2-1; weak D call: TRBD2 (5 bases). The germline V gene encodes CDR1 KGHDR and CDR2 SFDVKD. With 3 bases removed from V and 0 bases from J, the gap between germline ends came to 8 bases. This CDR3 comprises 15 residues. The DNA for the CDR3 is TGTGCCACCAGTGATATAGCGCTCTCCTACAATGAGCAGTTCTTC. Protein sequence: CATSDIALSYNEQFF.

V gene TRBV6-1 combines with J gene TRBJ2-3; no definite D call. The V gene lost 3 bases and the J gene lost 6 bases, with 7 bases spanning the gap. The germline CDR1 and CDR2 sequences are MNHNS and SASEGT. The CDR3 loop spans 12 amino acids. The CDR3 here is CASSDTPDTQYF. In DNA form, the CDR3 reads TGTGCCAGCAGTGATACTCCGGATACGCAGTATTTT.

This clone was counted only a few times. This rearrangement joins TRBV19 to TRBJ1-4, with TRBD1 matching over 8 bases. The V segment lost 9 bases and the J segment 5 bases; nucleotides outside the gene matches: 11. Germline CDR1 reads LNHDA; CDR2 reads SQIVND (reference sequence). The CDR3 spans 15 residues. CDR3 residues: CASRTGNLKNEKLFF. CDR3 nucleotide sequence: TGTGCCAGCAGGACAGGGAATCTCAAAAATGAAAAACTGTTTTTT. Drawing the rest from reference TRBV19 and TRBJ1-4, the complete variable domain is DGGITQSPKYLFRKEGQNVTLSCEQNLNHDAMYWYRQDPGQGLRLIYYSQIVNDFQKGDIAEGYSVSREKKESFPLTVTSAQKNPTAFYLCASRTGNLKNEKLFFGSGTQLSVL.

This CDR3 is CSVAVGDTAEAFF. Written as DNA, the CDR3 is TGCAGCGTAGCGGTGGGCGATACGGCTGAAGCTTTCTTT. The chain is built from TRBV29-1 and TRBJ1-1; no firm D call. Trimming stripped 6 bases from V and 6 bases from J, with 17 bases between. Germline CDR1 and CDR2: SQVTM and ANQGSEA. The CDR3 has 13 amino acids.

This chain connects TRBV6-5 to TRBJ1-5; D is possibly TRBD1 (6 bases). The CDR3 consists of 13 residues. V was cut by 5 bases and J by 3 bases, with 8 bases left in between. The germline gives CDR1 MNHEY, CDR2 SVGAGI. The DNA of the CDR3 is TGTGCCAGCAGTACAGGGTACAATCAGCCCCAGCATTTT. Encoded protein: CASSTGYNQPQHF.

The genes are TRBV6-5 and TRBJ2-3; 16 bases are a match to TRBD2. The CDR3 extends over 15 amino acids. Germline lookup yields CDR1 MNHEY and CDR2 SVGAGI. With V trimmed by 6 bases and J by 11 bases, 8 bases remained unmatched. This chain's CDR3 is CASSSGTSGGAWQYF. CDR3 nucleotide sequence: TGTGCCAGCAGCTCCGGGACTAGCGGGGGGGCATGGCAGTATTTT.

This clone occurred once. V gene TRBV19 combines with J gene TRBJ2-2; TRBD1 matches 10 bases. V was pared by 7 bases and J by 2 bases, with 4 bases of the junction left unmatched. CDR1 and CDR2 (germline): LNHDA, SQIVND (reference sequence). The CDR3 totals 15 residues. The CDR3 DNA is TGTGCCAGTACAGACAGGGGGCGAAACACCGGGGAGCTGTTTTTT. Its translation: CASTDRGRNTGELFF.